This record looks at one T cell receptor (beta chain) sequence and its context. Its matching antigen is unknown. This record belongs to a study of neurological immune-mediated disorders. Study-wide points: The study found no CDR3 amino acid sequences shared by expanded clones across subjects, suggesting private repertoires in all groups.

By 5'RACE with 10-nucleotide random UMIs, the cDNA was made. TCRdb analysed the 5' RACE reads with MiXCR anew, one entry per CDR3 protein. The sample consists of 25,000 to 35,000 distinct CDR3 sequences, more than 14% of them appearing once. There are 15 residues in the CDR3. Trimming took off 4 bases at V and 0 bases at J, with 13 bases between the two ends. Germline CDR1 reads SGDLS; CDR2 reads YYNGEE. Sequencing was performed on PBMCs. The chain uses TRBV9 and TRBJ1-2; D is ambiguous. This clonotype was sampled from a man aged 70-80 years in good health. The CDR3 loop is CASSSMARTNYGYTF. For the CDR3, the DNA is TGTGCCAGCAGCTCCATGGCCAGGACTAACTATGGCTACACCTTC.